This TCR beta chain was captured in a study of blood T cell repertoires in COVID-19. Overall study: COVID-19 samples collected from the United States, Italy and Spain covered acute and convalescent phases.

This table comes from immunoSEQ multiplex PCR, and its TCRdb copy is limited to in-frame clones, with some not included. This sample has just over 80,000 clones, with around 86% found just once. CDR1 is LNHDA, CDR2 SQIVND, per germline (reference sequence). The CDR3 is 13 residues long. V lost 7 bases to trimming and J lost 5 bases; unmatched junction nucleotides: 4. Material: peripheral blood. The genes are TRBV19 and TRBJ2-3; 9 bases agree with TRBD1. The source is a man aged 80 or over with acute or convalescent COVID-19. CDR3 residues: CASNNRGQDTQYF. The CDR3 region has the DNA TGTGCCAGTAATAACAGGGGGCAAGATACGCAGTATTTT.